The clone carrying this T cell receptor (beta chain) occurred a few times. Its antigen is undetermined. The record originates from a study of identical twins. General observations from the study: Insertions ran lower in abundant cord blood beta clonotypes, though not in memory repertoires. With monozygotic twins, out-of-frame TCR alpha sharing exceeded what models estimated. For zero-insertion analyses, partial confounding could come from invariant MAIT and iNKT cells. Twins showed weaker excess sharing in their beta out-of-frame sequences.

TCRdb analysed the 5' RACE reads with MiXCR anew, one entry per CDR3 protein. The table shows about 430,000 distinct CDR3 sequences, with roughly 20% occurring only once. The V and J ends lost 4 bases and 1 base respectively, with 11 bases between them. The CDR3 loop spans 15 amino acids. Germline loops: CDR1 SGHDN, CDR2 FVKESK. The sequencing sample was made of naive T cells sorted from blood. J is TRBJ1-5 and V is TRBV14; tentative D call: TRBD1 (5 bases). The clonotype comes from a man aged 50 to 59 in good health. CDR3 amino acids: CASSPIAGSNQPQHF. DNA for the CDR3: TGTGCCAGCAGCCCCATCGCAGGGAGCAATCAGCCCCAGCATTTT.